A selection of T cell receptor beta chains follows, all from one sample in a study of cytomegalovirus exposure and HLA in healthy donors. The protocol was immunoSEQ multiplex PCR, while the TCRdb copy is restricted to in-frame clones and leaves out a portion. The sample consists of about 120,000 clones, approximately 80% of them appearing once. The sequenced sample consisted of PBMCs. These receptors all stem from a man aged 25-45 years in good health and CMV-seropositive. Each CDR3 is given with its conserved first and last residue. Each record gives: J gene, D gene, V gene, clone size, CDR3 DNA, CDR3 protein. A D gene is named only where the DNA matches it firmly. Expanded clones get a size class; other rows say once, few or many, or leave the size out.

TRBJ1-3 | NA | TRBV29-1 | NA | TGCAGCGTCAGCCCCGGACTAGCTGGAAACACCATATATTTT | CSVSPGLAGNTIYF
TRBJ2-3 | NA | TRBV28 | NA | TGTGCCAGCAGCTCCCCCGGACTTGGAGATACGCAGTATTTT | CASSSPGLGDTQYF
TRBJ2-1 | TRBD2 | TRBV18 | NA | TGTGCCAGCTCACAGGGACTAGCGGGAGACTATGAGCAGTTCTTC | CASSQGLAGDYEQFF
TRBJ1-2 | NA | TRBV6-1 | NA | TGTGCCAGCAGCTACTATGGCTACACCTTC | CASSYYGYTF
TRBJ1-4 | NA | TRBV28 | NA | TGTGCCAGCAGTTCCTTGACAAGCCAAAAACTGTTTTTT | CASSSLTSQKLFF
TRBJ2-3 | TRBD2 | TRBV7-3 | NA | TGTGCCAGCAGACCTAGCGGGGGAAGCACAGATACGCAGTATTTT | CASRPSGGSTDTQYF
TRBJ2-1 | NA | TRBV7-9 | few | TGTGCCAGCAGCCCCAAGCTACGACTTGGGAATGAGCAGTTCTTC | CASSPKLRLGNEQFF
TRBJ1-2 | TRBD1 | TRBV27 | NA | TGTGCCAGCAGTTATCGGACAGGGGCCGTTGCAGGCTACACCTTC | CASSYRTGAVAGYTF
TRBJ1-5 | NA | TRBV4-2 | NA | TGTGCCAGCAGCTTGCAGGGGTTTAGCAATCAGCCCCAGCATTTT | CASSLQGFSNQPQHF
TRBJ1-1 | TRBD1 | TRBV13 | NA | TGTGCCAGCAGCGCGACAGGGTCCATGAACACTGAAGCTTTCTTT | CASSATGSMNTEAFF
TRBJ2-1 | NA | TRBV19 | NA | TGTGCCAGTAGTATGATAATCAGGAGGAGCTCCTACAATGAGCAGTTCTTC | CASSMIIRRSSYNEQFF
TRBJ1-2 | NA | TRBV5-5 | NA | TGTGCCAGCAGCTTGTCGAGGGCCGGAGCTAACTATGGCTACACCTTC | CASSLSRAGANYGYTF
TRBJ2-6 | NA | TRBV7-6 | NA | TGTGCCAGCAGCCCCACAAGCTCTGGGGCCAACGTCCTGACTTTC | CASSPTSSGANVLTF
TRBJ2-7 | NA | TRBV2 | NA | TGTGCCAGCAGTGAGGGCAGGGTCTACGAGCAGTACTTC | CASSEGRVYEQYF
TRBJ1-2 | NA | TRBV11-3 | NA | TGTGCCAGCAGCCAACAGGGCTATGGCTACACCTTC | CASSQQGYGYTF
TRBJ2-3 | NA | TRBV29-1 | NA | TGCAGCGCGGAAAGCACGGGGTCCACAGATACGCAGTATTTT | CSAESTGSTDTQYF
TRBJ2-5 | NA | TRBV5-1 | NA | TGCGCCAGCAGCTTGCAGGGGTCTGAGGAGACCCAGTACTTC | CASSLQGSEETQYF
TRBJ1-4 | NA | TRBV6-1 | NA | TGTGCCAGCAGTGAAGCCGACGGAGAGGAGGAAAAACTGTTTTTT | CASSEADGEEEKLFF
TRBJ2-7 | NA | TRBV7-2 | NA | TGTGCCAGCAGCTCCCCGCAACAGGGTCCGGACTTC | CASSSPQQGPDF
TRBJ2-4 | TRBD2 | TRBV7-6 | NA | TGTGCCAGCAGCTTAGATGGTAGCGGGGGGGTCATAGCCAAAAACATTCAGTACTTC | CASSLDGSGGVIAKNIQYF
TRBJ2-6 | NA | TRBV6-5 | once | TGTGCCAGCAGTTCTACATTCTCTGGGGCCAACGGCCTGACTTTC | CASSSTFSGANGLTF
TRBJ2-2 | NA | TRBV7-9 | NA | TGTTCCAGCAGCGAGACTCGTTACACCGGGGAGCTGTTTTTT | CSSSETRYTGELFF
TRBJ2-3 | TRBD2 | TRBV9 | NA | TGTGCCAGCAGCCCTCCTAGCGGGGGGGCCACAGATACGCAGTATTTT | CASSPPSGGATDTQYF
TRBJ2-1 | TRBD2 | TRBV7-3 | NA | TGTGCCAGCAGCCCAAACCTAGCGGTCTCCTACAATGAGCAGTTCTTC | CASSPNLAVSYNEQFF
TRBJ2-4 | TRBD1 | TRBV9 | NA | TGTGCCAGCAGCGACCTGACAGGGAGAAACAGTCAGTACTTC | CASSDLTGRNSQYF
TRBJ2-5 | NA | TRBV10-3 | NA | TGTGCCATCAGTGAGGGGGAGAATCAAGAGACCCAGTACTTC | CAISEGENQETQYF
TRBJ1-5 | TRBD1 | TRBV28 | NA | TGTGCCAGCAGTTTTTGGGGACAGGGCGGACAGCCCCAGCATTTT | CASSFWGQGGQPQHF
TRBJ2-5 | NA | TRBV7-8 | few | TGTGCCAGCAGCTCCGGACTATCAGAGACCCAGTACTTC | CASSSGLSETQYF
TRBJ2-5 | TRBD2 | TRBV9 | NA | TGTGCCAGCAGTCGGGGGCTAGCGGGGGCCGGGGAGACCCAGTACTTC | CASSRGLAGAGETQYF